The 7 T cell receptor beta chains presented below share a single source sample, sequenced in a study of blood T cell repertoires in COVID-19. The data were produced by immunoSEQ multiplex PCR, yet TCRdb's version contains in-frame clones alone and is incomplete. The table has 250,000 to 350,000 clones, about nine tenths seen once; the top ten hold roughly 2%. Sequencing was done on a sample of peripheral blood. Every receptor here comes from a woman aged 50 to 65 who had recovered from COVID-19.

This rearrangement joins TRBV7-2 to TRBJ1-6, with 7 bases lining up with TRBD1. Trimming at V came to 5 bases and at J to 4 bases, leaving 5 bases not matched to a gene. The germline V gene has CDR1 SGHTA and CDR2 FQGNSA. This CDR3 has 15 residues. The CDR3 sequence: CASSPGTAYNSPLHF. CDR3 sequence (DNA): TGTGCCAGCAGCCCCGGGACAGCTTATAATTCACCCCTCCACTTT.

The chain recombines TRBV27 with TRBJ2-7, with a tentative D call TRBD1 (5 bases). Trimming removed 8 bases from V and 0 bases from J, with 14 bases in between. Germline V gene lookup returns CDR1 MNHEY and CDR2 SMNVEV (reference sequence). The CDR3 spans 14 residues. In DNA form, the CDR3 reads TGTGCCAGCGGAACAGGACGAAGCTCCTACGAGCAGTACTTC. Protein sequence: CASGTGRSSYEQYF.

This clone has more than one count but fewer than ten. The junction and the germline gene differ at one end; a read error may be behind it. The chain carries TRBV12-5 and TRBJ2-1; 9 bases are shared with TRBD2. The CDR3 spans 16 residues. The germline V gene has CDR1 LGHNT and CDR2 FRNRAP. CDR3 nucleotides: TGTGCTAGTGGCTTGGTCGGGCTAGCGGGACGCCATGAGCAGTTCTTC. This codes for CASGLVGLAGRHEQFF.

This clone was counted once. The chain recombines TRBV9 with TRBJ2-1, with 8 nucleotides matching TRBD2. The CDR3 extends over 16 amino acids. V lost 4 bases and J lost 0; bases outside the gene matches: 6. Germline V gene data show CDR1 as SGDLS and CDR2 as YYNGEE. CDR3 in amino acids: CASSPQREPSYNEQFF. The DNA of the CDR3 is TGTGCCAGCAGCCCCCAGCGGGAGCCCTCCTACAATGAGCAGTTCTTC.

The chain recombines TRBV30 with TRBJ2-5; 9 bases are a match to TRBD2. Germline V lookup: CDR1 GTSNPN, CDR2 SVGIG (reference sequence). Trimming removed 2 bases from V and 5 bases from J; junction bases left unmatched: 6. This CDR3 spans 14 amino acids. DNA of the CDR3: TGTGCCTGGAGTCCTCTAGCGGGAAGCGAGACCCAGTACTTC. Protein sequence: CAWSPLAGSETQYF.

This chain joins TRBV6-5 and TRBJ1-4; maybe TRBD1 (5 bases). CDR3 length equals 13 residues. CDR1 MNHEY and CDR2 SVGAGI come from the germline V gene. Trimming stripped 4 bases from V and 11 bases from J, with 14 bases between. The CDR3 loop reads CASSFTGGGKLFF. The CDR3 nucleotides read TGTGCCAGCAGTTTTACAGGCGGGGGTAAACTGTTTTTT.

The chain combines TRBV18 with TRBJ1-1, with a tentative D call TRBD1 (5 bases). The V gene's germline CDR1 is KGHSH and CDR2 LQKENI. The CDR3 extends over 17 amino acids. V lost 3 bases and J lost 2, with 19 bases in between. The CDR3, as DNA: TGTGCCAGCTCACCCCTAGGGGCGAAATTGAATAACACTGAAGCTTTCTTT. The encoded protein is CASSPLGAKLNNTEAFF.